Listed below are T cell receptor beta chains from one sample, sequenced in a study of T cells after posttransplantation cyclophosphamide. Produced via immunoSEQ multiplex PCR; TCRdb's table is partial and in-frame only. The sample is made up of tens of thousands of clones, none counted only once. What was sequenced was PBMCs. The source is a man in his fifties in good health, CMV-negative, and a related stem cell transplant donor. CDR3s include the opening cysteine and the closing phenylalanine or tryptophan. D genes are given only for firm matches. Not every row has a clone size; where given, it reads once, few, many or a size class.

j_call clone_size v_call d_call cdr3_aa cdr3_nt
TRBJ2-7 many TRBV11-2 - CASSAGPEPPVAYEQYF TGTGCCAGCAGCGCCGGTCCAGAACCACCAGTAGCGTACGAGCAGTACTTC
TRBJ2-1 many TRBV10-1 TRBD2 CASSGGTSGRAMSYNEQFF TGCGCCAGCAGTGGGGGGACTAGCGGGAGGGCCATGTCCTACAATGAGCAGTTCTTC
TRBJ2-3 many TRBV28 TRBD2 CASHPSGGTDTQYF TGTGCCAGCCACCCCTCGGGAGGGACAGATACGCAGTATTTT
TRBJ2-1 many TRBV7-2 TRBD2 CASSLASGVYNEQFF TGTGCCAGCAGCTTAGCCAGCGGGGTGTACAATGAGCAGTTCTTC
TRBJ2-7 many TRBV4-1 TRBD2 CASSPTSGRYEQYF TGCGCCAGCAGCCCTACTAGCGGGAGGTACGAGCAGTACTTC
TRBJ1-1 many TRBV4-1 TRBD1 CASSQDFRQGRREAFF TGCGCCAGCAGCCAAGATTTCAGACAGGGGCGACGCGAAGCTTTCTTT
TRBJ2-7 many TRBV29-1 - CSVDIYEQYF TGCAGCGTTGATATCTACGAGCAGTACTTC
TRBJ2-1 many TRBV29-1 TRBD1 CSVVRTGALGQFF TGCAGCGTTGTGAGGACAGGGGCCTTGGGGCAGTTCTTC
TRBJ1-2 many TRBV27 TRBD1 CASSSLGTGVVYYGYTF TGTGCCAGCAGTTCACTTGGGACAGGGGTAGTTTACTATGGCTACACCTTC
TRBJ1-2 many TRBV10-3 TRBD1 CAISERPGTDYGYTF TGTGCCATCAGTGAGCGCCCTGGGACAGACTATGGCTACACCTTC
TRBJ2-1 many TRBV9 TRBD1 CASSGGQGNDGEQFF TGTGCCAGCAGCGGGGGACAGGGAAACGACGGTGAGCAGTTCTTC
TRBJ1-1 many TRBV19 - CASSSHPLEGSEAFF TGTGCCAGTAGTTCCCATCCGCTTGAGGGTTCTGAAGCTTTCTTT
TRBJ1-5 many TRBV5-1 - CASSPEPKGGQPQHF TGCGCCAGCAGCCCGGAGCCAAAAGGGGGTCAGCCCCAGCATTTT
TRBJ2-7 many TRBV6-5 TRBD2 CASRASGTSGEQYF TGTGCCAGCAGGGCTAGCGGGACGTCGGGCGAGCAGTACTTC
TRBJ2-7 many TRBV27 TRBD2 CASSLRPPLAGVYEQYF TGTGCCAGCAGTTTAAGACCCCCCTTAGCGGGGGTCTACGAGCAGTACTTC
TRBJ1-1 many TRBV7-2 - CASSRGPGNTEAFF TGTGCCAGCAGCCGTGGTCCAGGGAACACTGAAGCTTTCTTT
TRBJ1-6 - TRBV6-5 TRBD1 CASSGQGINSPLHF TGTGCCAGCAGTGGACAGGGGATAAATTCACCCCTCCACTTT
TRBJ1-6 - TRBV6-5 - CASSLALDRPLHF TGTGCCAGCAGTTTAGCCCTAGATAGACCCCTCCACTTT
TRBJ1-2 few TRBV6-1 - CASVGGNYGYTF TGTGCCAGCGTGGGGGGTAACTATGGCTACACCTTC
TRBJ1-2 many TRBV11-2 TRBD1 CASSRLWTGHGYTF TGTGCCAGCAGCCGACTTTGGACAGGCCATGGCTACACCTTC
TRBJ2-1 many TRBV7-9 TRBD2 CASSLGPSGNNEQFF TGTGCCAGCAGCTTGGGACCTAGCGGGAACAATGAGCAGTTCTTC
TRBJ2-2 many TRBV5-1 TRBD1 CASSVGTGAGELFF TGCGCCAGCAGCGTTGGGACAGGGGCCGGGGAGCTGTTTTTT